Each of the 21 T cell receptor beta chains below was sequenced from the same sample in a study of cytomegalovirus exposure and HLA in healthy donors. The PCR had 60 Vbeta and 13 Jbeta primers. Sequencing used immunoSEQ multiplex PCR; TCRdb keeps in-frame clones, though not all of them. Among fewer than 150,000 clones listed, about 78% were seen once. Input material: PBMCs. The receptors originated from a young woman in good health and CMV-seropositive.

This sequence joins TRBV5-1 and TRBJ2-5; 8 bases map to TRBD2. The V and J ends lost 4 bases and 4 bases, in that order; junction bases with no gene match: 3. Germline V gene lookup returns CDR1 SGHRS and CDR2 YFSETQ. The length of the CDR3 is 13 residues. DNA for the CDR3: TGCGCCAGCAGCGCCCGGGGGGGAGAGACCCAGTACTTC. It specifies CASSARGGETQYF.

A few counts support this clone. V gene TRBV9 combines with J gene TRBJ2-7; D not resolved. The germline V and J ends were trimmed by 0 bases and 2 bases, with 9 bases remaining between them. The germline V gene has CDR1 SGDLS and CDR2 YYNGEE. The CDR3 length is 14 residues. The CDR3 bases are TGTGCCAGCAGCGTAGGTTCGGAGCCCTACGAGCAGTACTTC. Protein: CASSVGSEPYEQYF.

V and J are TRBV4-1 and TRBJ2-7, with TRBD2 matching over 9 bases. Trimming cost V 0 bases and J 3 bases; bases outside gene matches: 6. CDR1 is MGHRA and CDR2 is YSYEKL in the germline V gene. The length of the CDR3 is 16 residues. Here the CDR3 reads CASSQDRTSELYEQYF. DNA for the CDR3: TGCGCCAGCAGCCAAGACCGGACTAGCGAACTCTACGAGCAGTACTTC.

The chain recombines TRBV28 with TRBJ1-2, with D hard to call. The length of the CDR3 is 17 residues. V was pared by 2 bases and J by 8 bases, with 24 bases between. Germline-derived CDR1 and CDR2 are MDHEN and SYDVKM. CDR3 sequence: CASSLARRTGTLGGYTF. DNA for the CDR3: TGTGCCAGCAGTTTAGCCCGTCGGACGGGAACGCTAGGAGGCTACACCTTC.

The chain joins TRBV2 to TRBJ2-3, with D unclear. There are 16 residues in the CDR3. The V end was cut by 7 bases, the J end by 0 bases, with 17 bases between. Germline CDR1 SNHLY, CDR2 FYNNEI. The CDR3 protein is CASILGRSSSTDTQYF. CDR3 bases: TGTGCCAGCATCCTGGGCCGCTCCTCTAGCACAGATACGCAGTATTTT.

This clone has just one count. The chain recombines TRBV5-4 with TRBJ1-2; D not resolved. Trimming left V 4 bases short and J 2 bases short, with 12 bases between. Germline assignment: CDR1 SGHNT and CDR2 YYREEE (reference sequence). The CDR3 has 14 residues. The CDR3 region has the DNA TGTGCCAGCAGCCGGGAGGGAGGCAACTATGGCTACACCTTC. It yields the protein CASSREGGNYGYTF.

On this clone: The same CDR3 can be traced to other DNA sequences in this sample. J is TRBJ1-1 and V is TRBV2, with D possibly matching TRBD1 (5 bases). V was clipped by 3 bases and J by 2 bases, with 7 bases between them. CDR3 length: 13 residues. The V gene's germline CDR1 is SNHLY and CDR2 FYNNEI. CDR3 sequence reads: CASSEQGNTEAFF. DNA for the CDR3: TGTGCCAGCAGTGAGCAGGGAAACACTGAAGCTTTCTTT.

The chain carries TRBV19 and TRBJ2-2; the D is unclear. The CDR3 is 11 amino acids. The germline gives CDR1 LNHDA, CDR2 SQIVND (reference sequence). V was clipped by 6 bases and J by 8 bases, with 7 bases between them. The DNA for the CDR3 is TGTGCCAGTAGCCCCCCTGGGGAGCTGTTTTTT. The encoded protein is CASSPPGELFF.

The chain is built from TRBV6-1 and TRBJ1-5, with 8 bases that match TRBD1. J lost 4 bases, V lost 5 bases, and 4 bases had no gene match. The CDR3 totals 14 residues. Germline V lookup: CDR1 MNHNS, CDR2 SASEGT. The CDR3 loop is CASSRTGRNQPQHF. In nucleotides, the CDR3 is TGTGCCAGCAGTCGGACAGGGCGGAATCAGCCCCAGCATTTT.

The chain employs TRBV13 and TRBJ1-5, with 7 bases that match TRBD1. The CDR3 is 13 amino acids. Trimming took 5 bases from V and 5 from J; bases not matched to a gene: 3. Germline lookup yields CDR1 PRHDT and CDR2 FYEKMQ (reference sequence). In nucleotides, the CDR3 is TGTGCCAGCAGCAGGACAGGAGATCAGCCCCAGCATTTT. This encodes CASSRTGDQPQHF.

The CDR3 bases are TGTGCCAGCAGTCACCAGACAGGGTTATCAACTAATGAAAAACTGTTTTTT. This codes for CASSHQTGLSTNEKLFF. The chain is built from TRBV28 and TRBJ1-4; 7 bases map to TRBD1. Germline values: CDR1 MDHEN, CDR2 SYDVKM. The junction had 9 bases not matched to a gene; V was cut back by 5 bases and J by 0 bases. This CDR3 has 17 residues.

The chain uses TRBV29-1 and TRBJ1-1; D might be TRBD1 (5 bases). The CDR3 spans 12 residues. With 7 bases removed from V and 7 bases from J, the gap between germline ends came to 16 bases. The germline V gene encodes CDR1 SQVTM and CDR2 ANQGSEA. The CDR3 loop is CSAPGRGGEAFF. The CDR3 DNA is TGCAGCGCCCCCGGTAGGGGCGGTGAAGCTTTCTTT.

The rearrangement uses TRBV5-1 and TRBJ1-1; no reliable D call. Trimming removed 0 bases at V and 3 bases at J, with 6 bases between. Germline V gene data show CDR1 as SGHRS and CDR2 as YFSETQ. The CDR3 contains 13 residues. CDR3 residues: CASSLGRDTEAFF. The DNA for the CDR3 is TGCGCCAGCAGCTTGGGGAGGGACACTGAAGCTTTCTTT.

The CDR3, as DNA: TGTGCCAGCAGTGAATCGGGGTTATCTGGGGCCAACGTCCTGACTTTC. This sequence encodes CASSESGLSGANVLTF. The rearrangement uses TRBV25-1 and TRBJ2-6; weak D call: TRBD2 (5 bases). Germline V gives CDR1 MGHDK, CDR2 SYGVNS. The CDR3 is 16 amino acids. The germline V and J ends were trimmed by 1 base and 1 base, with 8 bases remaining between them.

This clone occurred a few times. CDR3 DNA sequence: TGCGCCAGCAGCACCCCCTCGGGGGGTGGGCGAGAGACCCAGTACTTC. The encoded protein is CASSTPSGGGRETQYF. The chain is built from TRBV4-1 and TRBJ2-5; 7 bases line up with TRBD2. The V gene end was trimmed by 5 bases and the J gene end by 4 bases; junction bases not matched to a gene: 13. CDR1 is MGHRA, CDR2 YSYEKL, per germline. This CDR3 is built from 16 residues.

This chain links TRBV7-2 with TRBJ2-3; 14 positions agree with TRBD2. The CDR3 is made up of 17 amino acids. The ends lost 2 bases at V and 5 bases at J; junction bases unmatched: 6. The germline CDR1 and CDR2 sequences are SGHTA and FQGNSA. CDR3 DNA sequence: TGTGCCAGCAGCTTACCGGGACTAGCGGGAGTTGAAGATACGCAGTATTTT. It codes for CASSLPGLAGVEDTQYF.

This chain links TRBV5-6 with TRBJ1-1; no firm D call. The CDR3 runs 15 residues. The V gene's germline CDR1 is SGHDT and CDR2 YYEEEE. Trimming stripped 1 base from V and 3 bases from J, with 13 bases between. For the CDR3, the DNA is TGTGCCAGCAGCTTGCTATTGGAGAAGGACACTGAAGCTTTCTTT. It codes for CASSLLLEKDTEAFF.

This chain links TRBV6-1 with TRBJ1-2, with D perhaps TRBD1 (6 bases). In germline, CDR1 is MNHNS, CDR2 SASEGT. V was pared by 7 bases and J by 4 bases, with 13 bases between. This CDR3 region has 13 residues. The CDR3 is CASTYGQTYGYTF. The CDR3 region has the DNA TGTGCCAGCACCTACGGACAGACCTATGGCTACACCTTC.

This chain joins TRBV7-9 and TRBJ2-5; 8 bases fit TRBD2. Germline V gives CDR1 SEHNR, CDR2 FQNEAQ (reference sequence). The CDR3 consists of 16 residues. The V segment lost 5 bases and the J segment 5 bases; nucleotides outside the gene matches: 13. The CDR3 reads CASSRVRDRGGETQYF. CDR3 coding DNA: TGTGCCAGCAGCCGAGTCAGGGACCGCGGGGGGGAGACCCAGTACTTC.

The chain carries TRBV5-6 and TRBJ2-3; 9 nucleotides match TRBD1. J lost 4 bases, V lost 2 bases, and 5 bases had no gene match. CDR1 SGHDT and CDR2 YYEEEE come from the germline V gene. The CDR3 totals 15 residues. CDR3 in amino acids: CASSFGQGYSDTQYF. CDR3 bases: TGTGCCAGCAGCTTTGGACAGGGGTATTCAGATACGCAGTATTTT.

This sequence joins TRBV10-3 and TRBJ2-7; 10 positions match TRBD2. Germline V gives CDR1 ENHRY, CDR2 SYGVKD. V shed 3 bases and J 5 bases; nucleotides not matched to a gene: 7. The CDR3 spans 15 residues. CDR3: CAISELASGRNEQYF. The CDR3, as DNA: TGTGCCATCAGTGAACTGGCTAGCGGGAGAAACGAGCAGTACTTC.